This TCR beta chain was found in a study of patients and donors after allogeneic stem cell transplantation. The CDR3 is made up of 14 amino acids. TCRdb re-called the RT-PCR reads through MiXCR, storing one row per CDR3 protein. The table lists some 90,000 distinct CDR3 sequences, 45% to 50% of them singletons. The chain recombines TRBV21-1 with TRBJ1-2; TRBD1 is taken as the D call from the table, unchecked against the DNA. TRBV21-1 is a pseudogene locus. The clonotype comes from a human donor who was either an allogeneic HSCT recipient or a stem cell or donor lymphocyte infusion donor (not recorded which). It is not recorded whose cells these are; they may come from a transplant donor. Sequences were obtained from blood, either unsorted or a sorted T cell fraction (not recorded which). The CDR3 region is CASSNASPGGGYTF. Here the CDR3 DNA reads TGTGCCAGCAGCAACGCGAGCCCGGGAGGTGGCTACACCTTC.